This TCR beta chain appears in the sequencing data of a study of blood T cell repertoires in COVID-19. Overall study: In each case, the material was cDNA or gDNA derived from T cells, B-cell-depleted T cells, or PBMCs.

Generated by immunoSEQ multiplex PCR, the TCRdb table keeps only in-frame clones and is missing some. Of about 150,000 clones in the sample, about four fifths were seen once. V was shortened by 5 bases and J by 0 bases, with 4 bases between the two germline ends. The CDR3 is made up of 12 amino acids. The receptor was isolated from a woman in her sixties with acute or convalescent COVID-19. The V and J genes are TRBV12-3 or TRBV12-4 and TRBJ1-2; D unclear. The sequenced sample was peripheral blood. CDR3 residues: CASSITNYGYTF. CDR3 coding DNA: TGTGCCAGCAGTATAACTAACTATGGCTACACCTTC.